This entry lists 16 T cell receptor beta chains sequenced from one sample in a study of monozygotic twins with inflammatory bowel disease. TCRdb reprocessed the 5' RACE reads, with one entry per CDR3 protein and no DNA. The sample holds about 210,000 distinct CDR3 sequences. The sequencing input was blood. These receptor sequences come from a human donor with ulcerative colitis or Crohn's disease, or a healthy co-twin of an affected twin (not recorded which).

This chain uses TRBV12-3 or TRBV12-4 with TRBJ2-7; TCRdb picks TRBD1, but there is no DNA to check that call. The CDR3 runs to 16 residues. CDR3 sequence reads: CASSLGTTGANYEQYF.

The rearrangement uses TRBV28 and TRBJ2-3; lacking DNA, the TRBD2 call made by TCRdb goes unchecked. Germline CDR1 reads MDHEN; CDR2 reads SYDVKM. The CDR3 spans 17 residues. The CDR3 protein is CASSLGGKRGYTDTQYF.

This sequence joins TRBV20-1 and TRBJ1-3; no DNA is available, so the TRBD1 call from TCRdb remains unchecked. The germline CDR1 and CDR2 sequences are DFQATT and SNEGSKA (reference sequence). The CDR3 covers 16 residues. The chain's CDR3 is CSAFSGAMSSGNTIYF.

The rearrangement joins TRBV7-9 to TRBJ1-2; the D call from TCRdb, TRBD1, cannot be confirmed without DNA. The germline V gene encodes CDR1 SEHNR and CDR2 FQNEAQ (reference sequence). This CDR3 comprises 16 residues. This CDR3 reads CASSLQMTVANYGYTF.

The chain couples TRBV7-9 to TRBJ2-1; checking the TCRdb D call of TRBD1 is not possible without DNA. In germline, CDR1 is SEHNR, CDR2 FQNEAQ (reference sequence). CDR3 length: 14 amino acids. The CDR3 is CASSQSGVRNEQFF.

CDR3 loop: CASSFRGRSDEGNEQFF. The rearrangement joins TRBV7-9 to TRBJ2-1; no DNA is available, so the TRBD1 call from TCRdb remains unchecked. The CDR3 runs to 17 residues. Per germline, CDR1 SEHNR and CDR2 FQNEAQ (reference sequence). Supplemented by reference TRBV7-9 and TRBJ2-1, the full variable domain reads DTGVSQNPRHKITKRGQNVTFRCDPISEHNRLYWYRQTLGQGPEFLTYFQNEAQLEKSRLLSDRFSAERPKGSFSTLEIQRTEQGDSAMYLCASSFRGRSDEGNEQFFGPGTRLTVL.

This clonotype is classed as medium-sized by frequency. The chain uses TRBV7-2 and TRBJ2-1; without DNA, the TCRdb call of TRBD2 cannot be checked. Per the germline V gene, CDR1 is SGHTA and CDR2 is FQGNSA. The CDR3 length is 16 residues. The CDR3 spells CASSTRTSATHNEQFF.

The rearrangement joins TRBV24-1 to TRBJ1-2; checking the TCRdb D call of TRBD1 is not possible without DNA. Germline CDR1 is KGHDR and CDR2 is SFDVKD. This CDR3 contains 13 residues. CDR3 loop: CATSDPGTRGYTF.

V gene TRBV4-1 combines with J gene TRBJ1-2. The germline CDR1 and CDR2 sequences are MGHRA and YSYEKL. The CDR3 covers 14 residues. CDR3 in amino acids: CASSHKAMGYGYTF.

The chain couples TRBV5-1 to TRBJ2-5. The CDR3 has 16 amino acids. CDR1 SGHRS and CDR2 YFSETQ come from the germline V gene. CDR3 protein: CASSLALGFTGETRYF.

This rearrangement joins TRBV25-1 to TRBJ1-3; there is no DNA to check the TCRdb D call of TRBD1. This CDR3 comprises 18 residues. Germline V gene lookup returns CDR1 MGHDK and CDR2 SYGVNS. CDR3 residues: CASSDWTPDGFSGNTIYF.

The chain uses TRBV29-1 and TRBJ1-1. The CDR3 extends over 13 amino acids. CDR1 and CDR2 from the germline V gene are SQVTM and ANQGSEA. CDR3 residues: CSVALGSSGEAFF.

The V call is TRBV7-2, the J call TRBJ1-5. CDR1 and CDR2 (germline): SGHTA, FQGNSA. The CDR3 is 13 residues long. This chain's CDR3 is CASSLDYDQPQHF.

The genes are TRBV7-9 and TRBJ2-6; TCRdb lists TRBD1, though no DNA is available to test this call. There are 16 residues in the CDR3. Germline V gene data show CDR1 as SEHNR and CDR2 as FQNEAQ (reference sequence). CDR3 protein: CASSSTGQEGANVLTF.

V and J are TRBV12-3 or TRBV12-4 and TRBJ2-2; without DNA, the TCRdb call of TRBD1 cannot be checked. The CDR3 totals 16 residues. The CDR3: CASRSTGIGGTGELFF.

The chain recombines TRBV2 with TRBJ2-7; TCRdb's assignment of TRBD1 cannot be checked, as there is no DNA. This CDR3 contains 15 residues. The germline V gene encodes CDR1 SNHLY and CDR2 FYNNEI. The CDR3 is CASSDGTGDPYEQYF.